These 5 T cell receptor beta chains originate from one sample sequenced in a study of post-analysis software for immune sequencing data. Study-wide findings and caveats: About five TRBV segments were more frequent in patients than controls; TRBV5-6, TRBV5-1 and TRBV20-1 belonged to this group.

Unique molecular identifiers tagged the TCR beta cDNA libraries. TCRdb itself ran the PCR reads through MiXCR, one entry per CDR3 protein. This table has some 690,000 distinct CDR3 sequences, 25% to 30% appearing once. For these TCRs, the target antigens are not known. Sequencing was performed on blood. The receptors derive from a girl aged 10-17 years with multiple sclerosis.

In this sample, this clonotype turned up a few times. The chain recombines TRBV20-1 with TRBJ2-4, with a weak D call TRBD2 (5 bases). The ends were cut back, 3 bases at V and 3 bases at J, with 12 bases in the middle. CDR1 and CDR2 (germline): DFQATT, SNEGSKA (reference sequence). CDR3 length: 14 amino acids. The CDR3: CSASNSEDKNIQYF. The CDR3 DNA follows: TGCAGTGCTAGTAATAGCGAAGACAAAAACATTCAGTACTTC.

Comments on this clonotype: At one end the junction does not follow the germline gene, possibly because of a read error. The CDR3 nucleotides read TGTGCCAGCAGCTTAGGCTCCCGTGCAACTAATGAAAAACGGTTTTTT. Amino acid sequence: CASSLGSRATNEKRFF. This chain uses TRBV7-9 with TRBJ1-4; no definite D call. The CDR3 runs to 16 residues. The germline V gene encodes CDR1 SEHNR and CDR2 FQNEAQ (reference sequence).

The V call is TRBV3-1, the J call TRBJ2-6; D unresolved. The V gene lost 4 bases and the J gene lost 1 base, with 8 bases spanning the gap. Germline V gives CDR1 LGHDT, CDR2 YNNKEL (reference sequence). CDR3 size: 15 residues. The CDR3 DNA follows: TGTGCCAGCAGCCGCAAAGGATCTGGGGCCAACGTCCTGACTTTC. This sequence encodes CASSRKGSGANVLTF.

This clonotype was found a few times. The rearrangement uses TRBV5-1 and TRBJ2-3; D remains ambiguous. The CDR3 runs to 14 residues. Per germline, CDR1 SGHRS and CDR2 YFSETQ. The ends were cut back, 1 base at V and 0 bases at J, with 6 bases in the middle. The CDR3 region is CASSLLKSTDTQYF. In DNA form, the CDR3 reads TGCGCCAGCAGCTTGTTGAAGAGCACAGATACGCAGTATTTT.

This clonotype was seen only a few times. V usage is TRBV24-1 and J usage is TRBJ2-3, with a possible D match to TRBD2 (6 bases). This CDR3 is built from 18 residues. Trimming took 4 bases from V and 3 from J, leaving 22 bases between them. Germline V gene data show CDR1 as KGHDR and CDR2 as SFDVKD. This CDR3 reads CATSDLQDKGGRTDTQYF. CDR3 nucleotide sequence: TGTGCCACCAGTGACCTCCAGGACAAGGGAGGTAGAACAGATACGCAGTATTTT.